The sequence of this T cell receptor beta chain was determined in a study of glioma-infiltrating T cells after dendritic cell vaccination. On the study more broadly: Patients received autologous tumor lysate-pulsed dendritic cell vaccination between 2003 and 2012.

This clone was counted once. After removal of 6 bases from V and 0 bases from J, the junction contained 5 bases not matched to a gene. CDR1 and CDR2 (germline): MNHEY, SVGAGI. The CDR3 runs to 15 residues. Measured with immunoSEQ multiplex PCR; TCRdb has only the in-frame clones, and not every one. Among tens of thousands of clones, about 85% were seen once, and the ten largest hold more than 9.5%. This chain connects TRBV6-5 to TRBJ2-5, with 9 bases aligning to TRBD2. Here the sequenced sample was blood, taken before dendritic cell vaccination. The clonotype comes from a human donor with glioblastoma. The CDR3 reads CASRRAGGNQETQYF. In DNA form, the CDR3 reads TGTGCCAGCAGACGGGCGGGGGGGAACCAAGAGACCCAGTACTTC.